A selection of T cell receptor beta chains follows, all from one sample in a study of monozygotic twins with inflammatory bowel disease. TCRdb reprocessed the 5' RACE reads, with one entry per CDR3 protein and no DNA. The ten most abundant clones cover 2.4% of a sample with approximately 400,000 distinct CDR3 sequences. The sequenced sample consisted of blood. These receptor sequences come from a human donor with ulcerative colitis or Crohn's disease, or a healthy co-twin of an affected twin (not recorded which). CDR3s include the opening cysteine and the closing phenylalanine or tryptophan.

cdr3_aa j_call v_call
CASSFVELWGPDTQYF TRBJ2-3 TRBV11-2
CASSSGPRGATYEQYF TRBJ2-7 TRBV7-9
CASSLGPQGPYNEQFF TRBJ2-1 TRBV5-1
CASSQDRRTEAFF TRBJ1-1 TRBV4-3
CASSARQRETETQYF TRBJ2-5 TRBV27
CASILGETQYF TRBJ2-5 TRBV6-6
CASSYKGQFYEQYF TRBJ2-7 TRBV5-1
CSAWNRGGFYGYTF TRBJ1-2 TRBV20-1
CASSLERYNTEAFF TRBJ1-1 TRBV5-1
CSGKTGDYEQYF TRBJ2-7 TRBV29-1
CASSQGTSGSSEQFF TRBJ2-1 TRBV5-1
CSARKLATYNEQFF TRBJ2-1 TRBV20-1
CASSLGPIDGYTF TRBJ1-2 TRBV5-8
CASRPGVTEAFF TRBJ1-1 TRBV6-2/TRBV6-3
CASSLAGQGREQYF TRBJ2-7 TRBV5-1
CASSYPTANTEAFF TRBJ1-1 TRBV6-2/TRBV6-3
CASSYYRTGSTEAFF TRBJ1-1 TRBV6-2/TRBV6-3
CATSKISHTGELFF TRBJ2-2 TRBV15
CASSAGSLMNTEAFF TRBJ1-1 TRBV5-4
CASSRPSRGSNQPQHF TRBJ1-5 TRBV27
CASSYPSGAYEQYF TRBJ2-7 TRBV28
CATSTSGRSNTEAFF TRBJ1-1 TRBV15
CASSFGGHPYEQYF TRBJ2-7 TRBV5-4
CASSFETGTSGRRPFF TRBJ2-1 TRBV5-1
CASSTTRTDYEQYF TRBJ2-7 TRBV7-9
CASSPRQGPFYGYTF TRBJ1-2 TRBV5-4
CASSTGGAFQETQYF TRBJ2-5 TRBV7-9
CASSLFNGGHRYGYTF TRBJ1-2 TRBV28